The source of this T cell receptor beta chain is a study of tumor-infiltrating lymphocytes in localized non-small cell lung cancer. Findings of the study overall: Not all patients were TCR sequenced, owing to tissue quantity.

On this clone itself: The antigen is undetermined.

Sequencing used immunoSEQ multiplex PCR; TCRdb keeps in-frame clones, though not all of them. The table includes approximately 6,600 clones, roughly 74% detected once. V shed 3 bases and J shed 4 bases, with 13 bases lying between them. CDR1 is SGDLS, CDR2 YYNGEE, per germline. This CDR3 is 14 amino acids long. Specimen: lung tumor tissue. The chain uses TRBV9 and TRBJ1-2, with a possible D match to TRBD1 (6 bases). The source of this sequence is a human donor with non-small cell lung cancer. The CDR3 DNA follows: TGTGCCAGCAGCGCGGGGACATCTGGCTATGGCTACACCTTC. Amino acids: CASSAGTSGYGYTF.